A selection of T cell receptor beta chains follows, all from one sample in a study of blood T cell repertoires in COVID-19. Profiling relied on immunoSEQ multiplex PCR, and the TCRdb table lists in-frame clones only, not all of them. Seen here are roughly 200,000 clones, around 80% observed once, and the top ten hold roughly 6%. The sample comprised peripheral blood. The receptors were gathered from a woman in her seventies with acute or convalescent COVID-19. CDR3s include the opening cysteine and the closing phenylalanine or tryptophan. Each record gives: J gene, V gene, clone size, D gene, CDR3 protein, CDR3 DNA. D genes are given only for firm matches. Clone size is not always given. Where it is, it says once, few, many or a class for expanded clones.

TRBJ1-2	TRBV11-2	NA	TRBD1	CASGPSRGQGAQGYTF	TGTGCCAGCGGGCCATCTAGGGGACAGGGGGCGCAAGGCTACACCTTC
TRBJ2-1	TRBV11-2	NA	TRBD2	CASSLTLQAGAGEQFF	TGTGCCAGCAGCTTAACCTTACAGGCGGGAGCGGGCGAACAGTTCTTC
TRBJ1-2	TRBV7-9	NA	NA	CASSVIESNYGYTF	TGTGCCAGCAGCGTAATCGAGTCTAACTATGGCTACACCTTC
TRBJ2-7	TRBV7-9	NA	TRBD2	CASSLVAGTSKGYEQYF	TGTGCCAGCAGCTTAGTAGCGGGGACTAGTAAAGGCTACGAGCAGTACTTC
TRBJ1-6	TRBV30	NA	TRBD1	CAWKLRDRDNSPLHF	TGTGCCTGGAAACTCCGGGACAGAGACAATTCACCCCTCCACTTT
TRBJ2-2	TRBV7-6	NA	NA	CASSLEARSNTGELFF	TGTGCCAGCAGCTTAGAGGCCAGGTCGAACACCGGGGAGCTGTTTTTT
TRBJ2-6	TRBV18	NA	TRBD1	CASSPQATGGSGANVLTF	TGTGCCAGCTCACCACAAGCGACAGGGGGGTCAGGGGCCAACGTCCTGACTTTT
TRBJ2-1	TRBV19	NA	TRBD1	CASSIGDRLGDEQFF	TGTGCCAGTAGTATAGGGGACAGGCTCGGCGATGAGCAGTTCTTC
TRBJ2-3	TRBV7-9	NA	TRBD2	CASSFRGRTDTQYF	TGTGCCAGCAGCTTTCGCGGGAGGACAGATACGCAGTATTTT
TRBJ1-2	TRBV24-1	NA	TRBD1	CATSDNRQGSYGYTF	TGTGCCACCAGTGATAACCGACAGGGAAGCTATGGCTACACCTTC
TRBJ2-1	TRBV5-6	NA	TRBD2	CASSYIRLADNEQFF	TGTGCCAGCAGCTATATCAGACTAGCGGACAATGAGCAGTTCTTC
TRBJ2-7	TRBV30	NA	NA	CASRGTYEQYF	TGTGCCTCCCGGGGTACCTACGAGCAGTACTTC
TRBJ1-1	TRBV6-2/TRBV6-3	NA	TRBD1	CASSYGGQLMGTEAFF	TGTGCCAGCAGTTACGGGGGACAGTTAATGGGCACTGAAGCTTTCTTT
TRBJ1-5	TRBV5-6	NA	TRBD1	CASSMGQGNNQPQHF	TGTGCCAGCAGCATGGGACAGGGTAACAATCAGCCCCAGCATTTT
TRBJ1-1	TRBV10-3	once	TRBD1	CAIGDTGGGKAFF	TGTGCCATCGGCGACACAGGGGGCGGAAAAGCTTTCTTT
TRBJ1-1	TRBV5-1	NA	TRBD1	CASSYAGTGPNTEAFF	TGCGCCAGCAGCTATGCCGGGACAGGGCCGAACACTGAAGCTTTCTTT
TRBJ2-2	TRBV5-6	NA	TRBD2	CASSVPGLAGTGELFF	TGTGCCAGCAGCGTTCCGGGACTAGCGGGCACCGGGGAGCTGTTTTTT
TRBJ1-4	TRBV20-1	few	NA	CSASPGEGEKLFF	TGCAGTGCTAGTCCCGGGGAGGGTGAAAAACTGTTTTTT
TRBJ1-6	TRBV9	NA	TRBD1	CASSSGGNNSPLHF	TGTGCCAGCAGCTCAGGGGGGAATAATTCACCCCTCCACTTT
TRBJ2-3	TRBV4-2	NA	TRBD2	CASSPYRALAGAITDTQYF	TGTGCCAGCAGCCCCTATCGCGCGCTAGCGGGGGCCATAACAGATACGCAGTATTTT
TRBJ1-2	TRBV4-1	NA	NA	CASSPTAGSYGYTF	TGCGCCAGCAGCCCGACAGCCGGGAGCTATGGCTACACCTTC
TRBJ1-1	TRBV10-2	NA	TRBD1	CASRPGQLNTEAFF	TGCGCCAGCAGGCCGGGACAGCTAAACACTGAAGCTTTCTTT
TRBJ2-7	TRBV7-2	few	TRBD1	CASSFTGGEQYF	TGTGCCAGCAGCTTTACAGGGGGGGAGCAGTACTTC
TRBJ1-6	TRBV28	few	NA	CASSLRDGGENSPLHF	TGTGCCAGCAGCCTCCGGGACGGGGGGGAAAATTCACCCCTCCACTTT
TRBJ1-4	TRBV11-2	NA	NA	CASSLGRPEEMTNEKLFF	TGTGCCAGCAGCTTAGGAAGGCCAGAGGAGATGACTAATGAAAAACTGTTTTTT
TRBJ2-1	TRBV28	NA	TRBD2	CASSPGGLAGDKEQFF	TGTGCCAGCAGTCCCGGGGGACTAGCGGGAGACAAAGAGCAGTTCTTC
TRBJ1-3	TRBV9	NA	NA	CASSDVRGLLSGNTIYF	TGTGCCAGCAGCGATGTGCGGGGGCTCCTCTCTGGAAACACCATATATTTT
TRBJ2-3	TRBV29-1	NA	NA	CSARQGGTDTQYF	TGCAGCGCACGACAGGGAGGAACAGATACGCAGTATTTT
TRBJ2-7	TRBV2	NA	TRBD2	CASKSGRATYEQYF	TGTGCCAGCAAGAGCGGGAGGGCCACCTACGAGCAGTACTTC
TRBJ2-1	TRBV27	NA	NA	CASTTLRSRYNEQFF	TGTGCCAGCACTACCCTCAGGTCAAGATACAATGAGCAGTTCTTC
TRBJ1-2	TRBV7-9	NA	NA	CASSRWGQDTNYGYTF	TGTGCCAGCAGCCGCTGGGGGCAGGACACTAACTATGGCTACACCTTC
TRBJ2-5	TRBV24-1	NA	NA	CATSDRRQAQETQYF	TGTGCCACCAGTGATCGCAGGCAGGCCCAAGAGACCCAGTACTTC
TRBJ2-5	TRBV19	NA	TRBD1	CASTILGQGQETQYF	TGTGCCAGTACCATTTTGGGACAGGGTCAAGAGACCCAGTACTTC
TRBJ1-1	TRBV30	NA	TRBD1	CAHGQGDTEAFF	TGTGCCCACGGACAGGGGGACACTGAAGCTTTCTTT
TRBJ1-1	TRBV3-1/TRBV3-2	NA	NA	CASSPARWTEAFF	TGTGCCAGCAGCCCCGCCCGGTGGACTGAAGCTTTCTTT
TRBJ1-4	TRBV6-6	NA	NA	CASSYSAPEEGKLFF	TGTGCCAGCAGTTACTCTGCCCCGGAGGAAGGAAAACTGTTTTTT
TRBJ2-1	TRBV5-1	NA	TRBD1	CASSPGQGPYNEQFF	TGCGCCAGCAGCCCCGGACAGGGTCCCTACAATGAGCAGTTCTTC
TRBJ1-6	TRBV30	NA	TRBD1	CAWRGTGLLPLHF	TGTGCCTGGAGAGGGACAGGTCTTCTTCCCCTCCACTTT
TRBJ2-7	TRBV6-6	NA	TRBD1	CASSSGGLNYEQYF	TGTGCCAGCAGCTCAGGGGGCCTTAACTACGAGCAGTACTTC
TRBJ2-2	TRBV7-9	NA	NA	CASSFSVNTGELFF	TGTGCCAGCAGCTTTTCGGTGAACACCGGGGAGCTGTTTTTT